This T cell receptor beta chain emerged from a study of Graves' ophthalmopathy and Graves' hyperthyroidism. Findings and caveats of the study: Also, most clonotypes expanded in the thyroid above 0.001 frequency appeared in blood. The model predicted progression of ophthalmopathy with a sensitivity of about 70%, and its specificity was about 72%. From stable hyperthyroidism, ophthalmopathy was separated by a 13-signature model with 87.88% sensitivity and about 81% specificity.

As for this clonotype: Its specificity is unknown.

V lost 3 bases and J 6 bases, leaving 11 bases between the germline ends. The length of the CDR3 is 13 residues. Germline V gene data show CDR1 as SGHTA and CDR2 as FQGNSA. Scientists amplified the TCR beta CDR3 regions from RNA transcripts. The first-round RT-PCR employed HTBI primers together with the Qiagen OneStep RT-PCR kit. A multiplex PCR was then performed as the second round. Each CDR3 protein is one row after TCRdb ran MiXCR on the multiplex PCR reads. Counted here are about 180,000 distinct CDR3 sequences, 30% to 45% occurring once; the ten biggest clones make up 5.8%. The sequence came from a woman in her thirties or forties with Graves' ophthalmopathy. The chain uses TRBV7-2 and TRBJ1-2; no reliable D call. The sample taken for sequencing was peripheral blood. This CDR3 is CASSLRGSDGYTF. The CDR3 DNA sequence: TGTGCCAGCAGCTTGAGAGGAAGCGATGGCTACACCTTC.